This T cell receptor (beta chain) was identified during a study of OX40 agonist ivuxolimab in advanced cancers. Method: immunoSEQ multiplex PCR; TCRdb's copy keeps in-frame clones and lacks some. There are tens of thousands of clones in the sample; around 90% occur only once, and around 3.4% lies in the top ten. This CDR3 region has 15 residues. Trimming at V came to 3 bases and at J to 0 bases, leaving 4 bases not matched to a gene. Germline CDR1 and CDR2: SGHVS and FNYEAQ. The chain is built from TRBV7-6 and TRBJ2-5; TRBD1 matches at 7 bases. Sequencing used CD4+ or CD8+ T cells sorted from blood, obtained in a trial of the OX40 agonist ivuxolimab. This clonotype was sampled from an adult with an advanced solid tumor such as melanoma, head and neck, liver or kidney cancer. The CDR3 spells CASSFIRGYQETQYF. In DNA form, the CDR3 reads TGTGCCAGCAGCTTCATCAGGGGGTACCAAGAGACCCAGTACTTC.